The rows below give T cell receptor beta chains drawn from one sample of a study of tumour-infiltrating T cells in Burkitt lymphoma. Some clones are missing from TCRdb's copy, which holds only in-frame ones; the method was immunoSEQ multiplex PCR. In the table there are 2,100 or so clones, around 72% of which are singletons. The sample taken for sequencing was tumor tissue. All receptors derive from a human donor with diffuse large B-cell lymphoma. Both conserved end residues are part of each CDR3. The D gene is left open where the match is weak. Some rows have no size entry. The others give once, few or many, or a class for an expanded clone.

j_call v_call clone_size d_call cdr3_aa cdr3_nt
TRBJ2-2 TRBV19 NA TRBD2 CASSSTAGLSTGELFF TGTGCCAGTAGTAGTACGGCGGGACTAAGCACCGGGGAGCTGTTTTTT
TRBJ2-1 TRBV7-8 few NA CASSLGRYNEQFF TGTGCCAGCAGCTTAGGGCGGTACAATGAGCAGTTCTTC
TRBJ1-1 TRBV6-5 NA TRBD1 CASSLAGGITEAFF TGTGCCAGCAGTTTAGCAGGGGGCATCACTGAAGCTTTCTTT
TRBJ2-7 TRBV28 NA NA CASSPNIYEQYF TGTGCCAGCAGCCCTAACATCTACGAGCAGTACTTC
TRBJ2-1 TRBV5-1 few TRBD2 CASSLPLAGANEQFF TGCGCCAGCAGCTTACCTCTAGCGGGAGCCAATGAGCAGTTCTTC
TRBJ1-4 TRBV6-6 NA TRBD1 CASSYQGQVFEKLFF TGTGCCAGCAGTTACCAGGGACAGGTCTTCGAAAAACTGTTTTTT
TRBJ2-5 TRBV27 once TRBD2 CASSISGKETQYF TGTGCCAGCAGTATTAGCGGGAAAGAGACCCAGTACTTC
TRBJ1-5 TRBV19 NA NA CASSIGQSSNQPQHF TGTGCCAGTAGTATCGGGCAGAGTAGCAATCAGCCCCAGCATTTT
TRBJ1-4 TRBV5-6 NA NA CASSLAGTNEKLFF TGTGCCAGCAGCTTGGCCGGGACAAATGAAAAACTGTTTTTT
TRBJ2-1 TRBV7-9 few NA CASSPPGPYNEQFF TGTGCCAGCAGCCCCCCAGGCCCGTACAATGAGCAGTTCTTC
TRBJ2-2 TRBV11-2 NA TRBD2 CASSFGTSAGELFF TGTGCCAGCAGCTTCGGGACTAGCGCCGGGGAGCTGTTTTTT
TRBJ2-1 TRBV6-5 once NA CASSYKGRELGNEQFF TGTGCCAGCAGTTATAAGGGGCGAGAACTTGGGAATGAGCAGTTCTTC
TRBJ2-7 TRBV4-2 NA TRBD1 CASSPMGQGAYEQYF TGTGCCAGCAGCCCCATGGGACAGGGGGCCTACGAGCAGTACTTC
TRBJ1-5 TRBV29-1 NA NA CSIAGEGQPQHF TGCAGCATTGCAGGGGAGGGTCAGCCCCAGCATTTT
TRBJ1-1 TRBV30 NA NA CAWKGQPNTEAFF TGTGCCTGGAAGGGGCAACCGAACACTGAAGCTTTCTTT
TRBJ2-2 TRBV5-4 NA NA CASSWSGVAGELFF TGTGCCAGCAGTTGGTCCGGGGTGGCCGGGGAGCTGTTTTTT
TRBJ2-1 TRBV5-4 NA NA CASSLVSEQFF TGTGCCAGCAGCTTGGTTTCCGAGCAGTTCTTC